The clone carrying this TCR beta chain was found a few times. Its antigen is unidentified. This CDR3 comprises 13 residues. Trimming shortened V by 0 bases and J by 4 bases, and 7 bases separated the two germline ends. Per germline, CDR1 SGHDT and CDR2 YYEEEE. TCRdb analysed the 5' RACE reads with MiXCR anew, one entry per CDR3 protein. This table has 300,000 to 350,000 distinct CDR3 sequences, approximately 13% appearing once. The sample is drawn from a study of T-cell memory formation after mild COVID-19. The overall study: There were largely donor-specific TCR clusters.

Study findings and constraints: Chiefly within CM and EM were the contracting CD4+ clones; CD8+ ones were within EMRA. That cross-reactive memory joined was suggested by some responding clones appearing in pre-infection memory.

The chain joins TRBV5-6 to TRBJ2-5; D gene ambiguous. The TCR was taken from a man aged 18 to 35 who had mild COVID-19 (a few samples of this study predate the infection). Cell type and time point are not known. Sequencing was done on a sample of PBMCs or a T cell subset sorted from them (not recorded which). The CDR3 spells CASSLARAETQYF. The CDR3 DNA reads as TGTGCCAGCAGCTTGGCTAGGGCAGAGACCCAGTACTTC.